This T cell receptor (beta chain) is from a study of neurological immune-mediated disorders. Study results and limitations: The absence of shared CDR3 amino acid sequences among expanded clones across subjects suggests private repertoires in all groups. The greatest TCR clonal expansion appeared in HTLV-1-associated myelopathy and the smallest, falling below healthy controls, in multiple sclerosis.

With 10-nucleotide random UMIs, 5'RACE was used to make the cDNA. TCRdb fed the 5' RACE reads into MiXCR, producing one record per CDR3 protein. The data hold under 65,000 distinct CDR3 sequences, with 24% observed a single time. Germline V gene data show CDR1 as SNHLY and CDR2 as FYNNEI. The CDR3 length is 17 residues. Trimming left V 6 bases short and J 0 bases short, with 18 bases between. Time point given: technical triplicate 2. Unsorted libraries were derived from 2 million PBMCs stored at -80 C. Details on this clonotype: The antigen is unknown.

This sequence originates from a man between 60 and 70 years old with HTLV-1-associated myelopathy (HAM/TSP). This sequence joins TRBV2 and TRBJ2-4; possible D gene TRBD2, 6 bases. The sample comprised PBMCs. The CDR3 protein is CASREGMGGLAKNIQYF. The CDR3 region has the DNA TGTGCCAGCAGGGAGGGAATGGGTGGACTAGCCAAAAACATTCAGTACTTC.